Presented here are 17 T cell receptor beta chains from one specimen sequenced in a study of blood T cells in healthy people across ages. With a J-beta primer mix and a sample-barcoded 5' primer, a second PCR ran 7 to 11 cycles. One entry per CDR3 protein results from TCRdb running MiXCR on the 5' RACE reads. The sample lists roughly 2 million distinct CDR3 sequences; 49% were seen once. Sequencing was done on a sample of blood. These receptors were collected from a woman aged 40 to 50 in good health.

This clonotype was seen repeatedly, ten times or more. The chain is built from TRBV6-6 and TRBJ2-7; D gene uncertain. Germline CDR1 is MNHNY and CDR2 is SVGAGI (reference sequence). This CDR3 is 14 amino acids long. The V and J ends lost 7 bases and 4 bases respectively, with 17 bases between them. The CDR3 coding sequence is TGTGCCAGCACTTTACGGGTCACGAAATACGAGCAGTACTTC. Residues: CASTLRVTKYEQYF.

The J gene is TRBJ2-7, the V gene TRBV9; 8 bases align to TRBD1. CDR1 SGDLS and CDR2 YYNGEE come from the germline V gene. Trimming at V came to 0 bases and at J to 3 bases, leaving 5 bases not matched to a gene. CDR3 length: 15 amino acids. CDR3 protein: CASSVATGDIYEQYF. The CDR3 DNA sequence: TGTGCCAGCAGCGTAGCGACAGGGGATATCTACGAGCAGTACTTC. Filled out from reference TRBV9 and TRBJ2-7, the complete variable domain reads DSGVTQTPKHLITATGQRVTLRCSPRSGDLSVYWYQQSLDQGLQFLIQYYNGEERAKGNILERFSAQQFPDLHSELNLSSLELGDSALYFCASSVATGDIYEQYFGPGTRLTVT.

The rearrangement uses TRBV20-1 and TRBJ1-5, with no clear D. The germline V gene encodes CDR1 DFQATT and CDR2 SNEGSKA (reference sequence). V lost 3 bases to trimming and J lost 8 bases, with 11 bases between them. The CDR3 runs to 12 residues. This CDR3 is CSASKVNKPQHF. For the CDR3, the DNA is TGCAGTGCTAGTAAAGTAAACAAGCCCCAGCATTTT.

The CDR3 bases are TGTGCCACCAGTGATCCACAGGTTCCGGAGACCCAGTACTTC. Its translation is CATSDPQVPETQYF. This chain uses TRBV24-1 with TRBJ2-5, with D possibly being TRBD1 (5 bases). The V and J ends lost 3 bases and 5 bases respectively, with 12 bases between them. The V gene's germline CDR1 is KGHDR and CDR2 SFDVKD. The length of the CDR3 is 14 residues.

The chain joins TRBV7-9 to TRBJ1-2; TRBD1 aligns across 9 bases. Unmatched junction bases numbered 10, after V lost 5 bases and J lost 6 bases. Germline-derived CDR1 and CDR2 are SEHNR and FQNEAQ (reference sequence). CDR3 length equals 15 residues. The DNA for the CDR3 is TGTGCCAGCAGCCTTAACCTACAGGGGGCGGATGGCTACACCTTC. Protein: CASSLNLQGADGYTF.

This clonotype has only a few counts. This chain's CDR3 is CTSSQGMRPVSRYEQYF. The CDR3 region has the DNA TGCACCAGCAGCCAAGGTATGCGTCCTGTCAGCCGATACGAGCAGTACTTC. This sequence joins TRBV1 and TRBJ2-7; TRBD1, as called in the table, went unchecked against the DNA. TRBV1 is flagged as a pseudogene. The CDR3 runs to 17 residues.

This chain connects TRBV5-1 to TRBJ1-2; D perhaps matches TRBD1 (5 bases). Germline CDR1 reads SGHRS; CDR2 reads YFSETQ. V was cut by 4 bases and J by 4 bases, with 17 bases left in between. CDR3 length equals 15 residues. CDR3 DNA: TGCGCCAGCAGCCCGGACATTTCGGGAGGCTATGGCTACACCTTC. Amino acids: CASSPDISGGYGYTF. Variable domain in full (rest from reference TRBV5-1 and TRBJ1-2): KAGVTQTPRYLIKTRGQQVTLSCSPISGHRSVSWYQQTPGQGLQFLFEYFSETQRNKGNFPGRFSGRQFSNSRSEMNVSTLELGDSALYLCASSPDISGGYGYTFGSGTRLTVV.

The CDR3 coding sequence is TGTGCCACCAGTGATCCCCAATCCGGACAGGGGGCTGACAATGAGCAGTTCTTC. It is translated as CATSDPQSGQGADNEQFF. The chain links TRBV24-1 to TRBJ2-1, with TRBD1 matching over 11 bases. Germline CDR1 is KGHDR and CDR2 is SFDVKD. Trimming took 3 bases from V and 5 from J; bases not matched to a gene: 11. This CDR3 has 18 amino acids.

This clonotype has more than one count but fewer than ten. The chain has TRBV5-1 and TRBJ2-7; maybe TRBD1 (6 bases). This CDR3 contains 14 residues. CDR1 and CDR2 (germline): SGHRS, YFSETQ. The V end lost 2 bases, the J end lost 9 bases, and 18 bases lay between the germline ends. The CDR3 spells CASSLSPEQGRQYF. The CDR3 DNA is TGCGCCAGCAGCTTATCCCCTGAACAGGGACGGCAGTACTTC.

The chain employs TRBV20-1 and TRBJ2-5; 11 bases fit TRBD2. CDR1 is DFQATT and CDR2 is SNEGSKA in the germline V gene (reference sequence). This CDR3 spans 14 amino acids. With V trimmed by 6 bases and J by 2 bases, 5 bases remained unmatched. This CDR3 is CSALAGGIQETQYF. Written as DNA, the CDR3 is TGCAGTGCCTTAGCGGGGGGGATTCAAGAGACCCAGTACTTC.

The CDR3 loop is CASSERGRARNYGYTF. For the CDR3, the DNA is TGTGCCAGCAGTGAAAGGGGCAGGGCGAGAAACTATGGCTACACCTTC. The V and J genes are TRBV2 and TRBJ1-2; perhaps TRBD1 as D (5 bases). V lost 2 bases and J lost 2, with 15 bases in between. CDR1 is SNHLY and CDR2 is FYNNEI in the germline V gene. This CDR3 contains 16 residues. Drawing the rest from reference TRBV2 and TRBJ1-2, the complete variable domain is EPEVTQTPSHQVTQMGQEVILRCVPISNHLYFYWYRQILGQKVEFLVSFYNNEISEKSEIFDDQFSVERPDGSNFTLKIRSTKLEDSAMYFCASSERGRARNYGYTFGSGTRLTVV.

The chain's CDR3 is CASSHWTGESGYTF. The CDR3 bases are TGCGCCAGCAGCCACTGGACAGGGGAATCTGGCTACACCTTC. V usage is TRBV5-1 and J usage is TRBJ1-2; 9 bases align to TRBD1. V trimming: 4 bases; J trimming: 7 bases; junction bases outside the gene matches: 8. Germline V gene lookup returns CDR1 SGHRS and CDR2 YFSETQ. This CDR3 has 14 amino acids.

This clonotype was recorded many times. The rearrangement joins TRBV12-3 or TRBV12-4 to TRBJ2-3; D is possibly TRBD2 (6 bases). V was clipped by 4 bases and J by 0 bases, with 11 bases between them. This CDR3 has 15 residues. The CDR3 bases are TGTGCCAGCAGTTCCGGGACTCAGAGCACAGATACGCAGTATTTT. Translated: CASSSGTQSTDTQYF.

DNA of the CDR3: TGCGCCAGCAGCCAAGTTCCCGATTCGCAGTATTTT. It encodes CASSQVPDSQYF. The chain couples TRBV4-1 to TRBJ2-3; no clear D. Trimming removed 1 base from V and 10 bases from J, with 9 bases in between. The V gene's germline CDR1 is MGHRA and CDR2 YSYEKL. CDR3 length equals 12 residues.

CDR3 sequence reads: CASSLRLAGMQETQYF. The CDR3 DNA reads as TGTGCCAGCAGTTTACGGCTAGCGGGGATGCAAGAGACCCAGTACTTC. This chain links TRBV12-3 or TRBV12-4 with TRBJ2-5; 9 bases align to TRBD2. The CDR3 totals 16 residues. With V trimmed by 2 bases and J by 2 bases, 6 bases remained unmatched.

The chain carries TRBV7-2 and TRBJ2-1; D is undetermined. CDR1 SGHTA and CDR2 FQGNSA come from the germline V gene. Trimming removed 4 bases at V and 7 bases at J, with 11 bases between. This CDR3 has 13 amino acids. Here the CDR3 DNA reads TGTGCCAGCAGCTCGACGTATGGAAATGAGCAGTTCTTC. Translating it yields CASSSTYGNEQFF.

In its sample, this clonotype was seen a few times. The rearrangement joins TRBV5-1 to TRBJ2-3; 10 nucleotides line up with TRBD2. The CDR3 consists of 15 residues. Per germline, CDR1 SGHRS and CDR2 YFSETQ. V was clipped by 1 base and J by 5 bases; unmatched bases: 4. The CDR3 DNA follows: TGCGCCAGCAGCTTGCTTAGCGGGGGGAAAGATACGCAGTATTTT. Protein product: CASSLLSGGKDTQYF.